These 25 T cell receptor beta chains originate from one sample sequenced in a study of blood T cell repertoires in COVID-19. Here immunoSEQ multiplex PCR was the method, and the copy in TCRdb shows in-frame clones only, minus some. The table lists about 300,000 clones, around 89% of them singletons, with 5% to 7% in the top ten. The sample taken for sequencing was peripheral blood. All receptors derive from a man between 18 and 35 years old who had recovered from COVID-19.

V gene TRBV7-2 combines with J gene TRBJ2-5; D is perhaps TRBD1 (8 bases). CDR1 and CDR2 from the germline V gene are SGHTA and FQGNSA. V was trimmed by 3 bases and J by 4 bases, leaving 12 bases between them. This CDR3 is 14 amino acids long. DNA for the CDR3: TGTGCCAGCAGCTTTAACAGGGGGGGAGAGACCCAGTACTTC. Residues: CASSFNRGGETQYF.

The CDR3 DNA reads as TGTGCCAGCAGCCCGAGGGGGGGGCCGGATTCACCCCTCCACTTT. Translation: CASSPRGGPDSPLHF. V is TRBV3-1 (or the pseudogene TRBV3-2) and J is TRBJ1-6; D perhaps matches TRBD1 (6 bases). The CDR3 loop spans 15 amino acids. Germline CDR1 and CDR2: LGHDT and YNNKEL (reference sequence). Trimming stripped 4 bases from V and 8 bases from J, with 15 bases between.

This chain uses TRBV25-1 with TRBJ1-1; D call uncertain. There are 11 residues in the CDR3. Per the germline V gene, CDR1 is MGHDK and CDR2 is SYGVNS. V was shortened by 5 bases and J by 8 bases, with 9 bases between the two germline ends. CDR3: CASSIYYEAFF. The CDR3 DNA is TGTGCCAGCAGTATTTACTACGAAGCTTTCTTT.

The chain employs TRBV5-1 and TRBJ2-4; TRBD2 is a possible D gene (6 bases). The V and J ends lost 9 bases and 0 bases respectively, with 19 bases between them. Germline V CDR1 and CDR2: SGHRS, YFSETQ. This CDR3 is built from 16 residues. CDR3 loop: CANNNSPGEAKNIQYF. The CDR3 DNA follows: TGCGCCAACAATAACTCCCCGGGGGAAGCCAAAAACATTCAGTACTTC.

This clone is a singleton in its sample. The rearrangement uses TRBV18 and TRBJ2-1; 7 bases match TRBD2. The CDR3 totals 16 residues. Germline CDR1 and CDR2: KGHSH and LQKENI. V lost 0 bases and J lost 8; bases outside the gene matches: 10. The CDR3 loop is CASSPPAGSGRDEQFF. For the CDR3, the DNA is TGTGCCAGCTCACCACCGGCAGGGAGTGGGAGGGATGAGCAGTTCTTC.

This clone was picked up one time. The chain combines TRBV7-2 with TRBJ1-2; D is uncertain. The CDR3 length is 14 residues. Trimming cost V 3 bases and J 4 bases, with 12 bases left between them. The germline V gene encodes CDR1 SGHTA and CDR2 FQGNSA. The chain's CDR3 is CASSLERERYGYTF. CDR3 in DNA: TGTGCCAGCAGCTTGGAGCGGGAGCGCTATGGCTACACCTTC.

The chain recombines TRBV9 with TRBJ2-3; 8 bases match TRBD2. V gave up 0 bases and J gave up 3 bases; unmatched junction bases: 6. The CDR3 totals 16 residues. CDR1 and CDR2 (germline): SGDLS, YYNGEE. The CDR3 sequence: CASSVAGGRGTDTQYF. CDR3 nucleotide sequence: TGTGCCAGCAGCGTAGCGGGAGGGCGCGGGACAGATACGCAGTATTTT. Looking up the rest from reference TRBV9 and TRBJ2-3 gives the full variable domain: DSGVTQTPKHLITATGQRVTLRCSPRSGDLSVYWYQQSLDQGLQFLIQYYNGEERAKGNILERFSAQQFPDLHSELNLSSLELGDSALYFCASSVAGGRGTDTQYFGPGTRLTVL.

The chain uses TRBV5-6 and TRBJ1-1; D is unclear. CDR3 length: 15 residues. V lost 2 bases and J 0 bases, leaving 11 bases between the germline ends. From germline, CDR1 is SGHDT and CDR2 YYEEEE. Written as DNA, the CDR3 is TGTGCCAGCAGCTTTGGAGCGTCCATGAACACTGAAGCTTTCTTT. It yields the protein CASSFGASMNTEAFF.

This clone was observed a handful of times. The gene calls are TRBV7-2 and TRBJ2-1; D call uncertain. Looked up from germline, CDR1 is SGHTA and CDR2 is FQGNSA. V was clipped by 5 bases and J by 3 bases, with 14 bases between them. This CDR3 has 15 residues. This CDR3 is CASSPSWRSYNEQFF. DNA for the CDR3: TGTGCCAGCAGCCCGAGCTGGCGGAGCTACAATGAGCAGTTCTTC.

This clone occurred once. This chain uses TRBV2 with TRBJ1-4; 8 nucleotides align to TRBD1. Germline CDR1 and CDR2: SNHLY and FYNNEI. This CDR3 has 17 residues. V lost 5 bases, J lost 4 bases, and 12 bases stayed unmatched. DNA for the CDR3: TGTGCCAGCAGTATGGGACAGGTTGGGGTCGGTAATGAAAAACTGTTTTTT. Its translation: CASSMGQVGVGNEKLFF.

In its sample, this clone was seen once. The rearrangement uses TRBV7-7 and TRBJ1-1, with no clear D. Germline values: CDR1 SSHAT, CDR2 FNYEAQ (reference sequence). V lost 2 bases and J 2 bases, leaving 6 bases between the germline ends. CDR3 size: 13 residues. CDR3 bases: TGTGCCAGCAGCTTACTCACAAACACTGAAGCTTTCTTT. This translates into CASSLLTNTEAFF.

V is TRBV5-6 and J is TRBJ1-1, with a weak D call TRBD1 (5 bases). Germline V gene lookup returns CDR1 SGHDT and CDR2 YYEEEE. CDR3 length: 17 residues. V was pared by 2 bases and J by 0 bases, with 17 bases between. This CDR3 is CASSFDLQGTMNTEAFF. CDR3 DNA sequence: TGTGCCAGCAGCTTCGACCTTCAGGGAACGATGAACACTGAAGCTTTCTTT.

The rearrangement joins TRBV6-5 to TRBJ2-1, with a possible D match to TRBD1 (5 bases). The CDR3 covers 11 residues. The V end was cut by 2 bases, the J end by 15 bases, with 11 bases between. Germline V gene lookup returns CDR1 MNHEY and CDR2 SVGAGI. The CDR3 DNA follows: TGTGCCAGCAGTTACGGTAGGGGTCTGTTCTTC. It encodes CASSYGRGLFF.

This clone has only one observation. The CDR3 is CASSEARGSDNEKLFF. DNA for the CDR3: TGTGCCAGCAGTGAAGCTCGGGGGTCAGATAATGAAAAACTGTTTTTT. The chain is built from TRBV6-1 and TRBJ1-4, with D perhaps matching TRBD1 (5 bases). The CDR3 totals 16 residues. V was cut by 0 bases and J by 4 bases, with 12 bases left in between. Germline assignment: CDR1 MNHNS and CDR2 SASEGT.

The rearrangement links TRBV4-2 to TRBJ1-5; TRBD1 matches at 7 bases. This CDR3 has 15 amino acids. Germline CDR1 and CDR2: LGHNA and YNFKEQ. Germline trimming cut 0 bases from V and 7 bases from J; bases unmatched to any gene: 6. CDR3 residues: CASSQDRQGSQPQHF. In DNA, the CDR3 is TGTGCCAGCAGCCAAGATAGACAGGGCAGCCAGCCCCAGCATTTT.

The chain combines TRBV4-1 with TRBJ2-1; 11 nucleotides match TRBD2. The V gene end was trimmed by 0 bases and the J gene end by 7 bases; junction bases not matched to a gene: 11. The CDR3 totals 18 residues. Germline-derived CDR1 and CDR2 are MGHRA and YSYEKL. The CDR3 here is CASSQEGLAGGLRNEQFF. The CDR3 nucleotides read TGCGCCAGCAGCCAAGAGGGTCTAGCGGGAGGATTAAGGAATGAGCAGTTCTTC.

The chain combines TRBV2 with TRBJ1-1; D may be TRBD1 (6 bases). The CDR3 spans 12 residues. Trimming stripped 4 bases from V and 7 bases from J, with 10 bases between. CDR1 SNHLY and CDR2 FYNNEI come from the germline V gene. In nucleotides, the CDR3 is TGTGCCAGCAGTGCAGCGGACAGTGAAGCTTTCTTT. Amino acids: CASSAADSEAFF.

The rearrangement uses TRBV19 and TRBJ1-1; D remains ambiguous. Germline V CDR1 and CDR2: LNHDA, SQIVND (reference sequence). The CDR3 is 13 residues long. Trimming cost V 4 bases and J 5 bases, with 11 bases left between them. The CDR3 loop is CASSTGGWTEAFF. CDR3 nucleotides: TGTGCCAGTAGTACCGGAGGATGGACTGAAGCTTTCTTT.

The chain has TRBV6-5 and TRBJ2-7; 10 positions match TRBD2. Trimming took 6 bases from V and 2 from J; bases not matched to a gene: 7. CDR1 is MNHEY, CDR2 SVGAGI, per germline. The CDR3 extends over 15 amino acids. The CDR3 sequence: CASSRSGTSAYEQYF. In DNA, the CDR3 is TGTGCCAGCAGCCGATCCGGGACTAGCGCCTACGAGCAGTACTTC.

V is TRBV6-1 and J is TRBJ2-7, with 11 bases aligning to TRBD2. The ends lost 2 bases at V and 4 bases at J; junction bases unmatched: 4. CDR3 length: 15 amino acids. The V gene's germline CDR1 is MNHNS and CDR2 SASEGT. CDR3 protein: CASSELASGGYEQYF. The CDR3 DNA follows: TGTGCCAGCAGTGAATTGGCTAGCGGGGGGTACGAGCAGTACTTC.

The rearrangement joins TRBV18 to TRBJ1-1, with 7 bases matching TRBD1. Germline CDR1 KGHSH, CDR2 LQKENI. The trim removed 0 bases at V and 4 bases at J, leaving 2 bases unmatched. The CDR3 consists of 14 residues. The CDR3 DNA follows: TGTGCCAGCTCACCACCTCCAGGGGGCACTGAAGCTTTCTTT. It codes for CASSPPPGGTEAFF.

This clone was detected only once. The chain carries TRBV5-1 and TRBJ2-1, with 15 bases lining up with TRBD2. With 4 bases clipped from V and 10 bases from J, the junction kept 6 bases outside the gene matches. CDR1 SGHRS and CDR2 YFSETQ come from the germline V gene. The CDR3 sequence is 15 residues long. DNA of the CDR3: TGCGCCAGCAGCGCCGGACTAGCGGGGGGGCAGGAGCAGTTCTTC. Its translation: CASSAGLAGGQEQFF.

The gene calls are TRBV13 and TRBJ1-1; unclear D gene. The V gene's germline CDR1 is PRHDT and CDR2 FYEKMQ (reference sequence). Trimming shortened V by 4 bases and J by 9 bases, and 12 bases separated the two germline ends. The length of the CDR3 is 12 residues. As DNA, the CDR3 is TGTGCCAGCAGCTGGCAACAGCAGAAAGCTTTCTTT. Translating gives CASSWQQQKAFF.

This rearrangement joins TRBV5-1 to TRBJ2-1; D is ambiguous. Trimming took off 0 bases at V and 6 bases at J, with 13 bases between the two ends. Germline assignment: CDR1 SGHRS and CDR2 YFSETQ. The CDR3 extends over 15 amino acids. The chain's CDR3 is CASSLGAVNANEQFF. The CDR3 nucleotides read TGCGCCAGCAGCTTGGGGGCAGTCAATGCCAATGAGCAGTTCTTC.

The V call is TRBV7-2, the J call TRBJ2-1, with D hard to call. CDR3 length: 15 residues. Looked up from germline, CDR1 is SGHTA and CDR2 is FQGNSA. V lost 3 bases and J lost 2, with 11 bases in between. CDR3 sequence: CASSLLPVPYNEQFF. The CDR3 bases are TGTGCCAGCAGCTTGCTACCGGTACCCTACAATGAGCAGTTCTTC.